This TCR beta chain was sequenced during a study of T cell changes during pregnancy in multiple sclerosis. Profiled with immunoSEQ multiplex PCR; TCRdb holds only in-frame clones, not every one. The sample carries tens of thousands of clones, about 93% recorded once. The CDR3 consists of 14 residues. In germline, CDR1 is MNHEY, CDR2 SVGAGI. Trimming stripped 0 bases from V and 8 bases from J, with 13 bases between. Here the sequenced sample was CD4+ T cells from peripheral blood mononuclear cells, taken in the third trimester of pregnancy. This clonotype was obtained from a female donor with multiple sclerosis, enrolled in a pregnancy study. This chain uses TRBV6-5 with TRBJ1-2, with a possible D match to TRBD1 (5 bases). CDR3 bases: TGTGCCAGCAGTTACTCGGGGGGGATCGCCGGCTACACCTTC. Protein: CASSYSGGIAGYTF.